These T cell receptor beta chains were read from a single sample in a study of cytomegalovirus exposure and HLA in healthy donors. Only in-frame clones appear in the TCRdb table, and some are missing; sequencing was by immunoSEQ multiplex PCR. The data show about 98,000 clones, roughly 87% seen once. Input material: PBMCs. The receptors were sampled from a man aged 18 to 30 in good health and CMV-seropositive. Both conserved end residues are part of each CDR3. The D gene is left open where the match is weak. Clone size is stated in some rows and not others, as once, few, many or a class when expanded.

D	V	size	J	DNA	CDR3
TRBD2	TRBV5-8	NA	TRBJ2-7	TGTGCCAGCACCCGGACTAGCGGAGGGAATTACGAGCAGTACTTC	CASTRTSGGNYEQYF
NA	TRBV5-6	NA	TRBJ2-2	TGTGCCAGCAGCTTGTTCCTGGGACAGAACACCGGGGAGCTGTTTTTT	CASSLFLGQNTGELFF
NA	TRBV28	NA	TRBJ1-1	TGTGCCAGCAGCCACAGGTCAGGGAGGTACGGGACTGAAGCTTTCTTT	CASSHRSGRYGTEAFF
TRBD2	TRBV7-6	NA	TRBJ2-1	TGTGCCAGCAGCCGCGGACTAGCGGAGTTATGGGATGAGCAGTTCTTC	CASSRGLAELWDEQFF
TRBD1	TRBV5-4	NA	TRBJ1-3	TGTGCCAGCAGCTTTACAGGGGGTTCGGACACCATATATTTT	CASSFTGGSDTIYF
NA	TRBV6-1	NA	TRBJ2-3	TGTGCCAGCAGTGAATTGGGCGGGGGCCCCACAGATACGCAGTATTTT	CASSELGGGPTDTQYF
NA	TRBV19	once	TRBJ2-1	TGTGCCAGTAGTCCCCGACAGGGAGGTTTGGAGCAGTTCTTC	CASSPRQGGLEQFF
NA	TRBV5-8	NA	TRBJ1-5	TGTGCCAGCCAAAGATACAGGTCCGATCAGCCCCAGCATTTT	CASQRYRSDQPQHF
NA	TRBV6-1	NA	TRBJ1-5	TGTGCCAGCAGTGAAGGCTTCGGGTCTAGCTATCAGCCCCAGCATTTT	CASSEGFGSSYQPQHF
NA	TRBV5-1	NA	TRBJ2-1	TGCGCCAGCAGCCCGGCGGCGGGCAGCTACAATGAGCAGTTCTTC	CASSPAAGSYNEQFF
TRBD1	TRBV7-9	NA	TRBJ2-1	TGTGCCAGCAGCTCACAGGGGCTTGGTACGAATGAGCAGTTCTTC	CASSSQGLGTNEQFF
NA	TRBV7-2	NA	TRBJ2-7	TGTGCCAGCAGCCCCGAGGGCCAGTCCTCCTACGAGCAGTACTTC	CASSPEGQSSYEQYF
TRBD1	TRBV5-1	NA	TRBJ1-4	TGCGCCAGCAGTACCGACAGGGGAGAGGAAAAACTGTTTTTT	CASSTDRGEEKLFF
NA	TRBV11-3	NA	TRBJ2-7	TGTGCCAGCAGCTTAGATCGCTCCGGGGGATCCTACGAGCAGTACTTC	CASSLDRSGGSYEQYF
NA	TRBV18	NA	TRBJ1-2	TGTGCCAGCTCACCAGTCTTCAGGCAATTCCTCTATGGCTACACCTTC	CASSPVFRQFLYGYTF
TRBD2	TRBV28	NA	TRBJ2-7	TGTGCCTCCCTGAGCGGGAGCGACGAGCAGTACTTC	CASLSGSDEQYF